Listed below are T cell receptor beta chains from one sample, sequenced in a study of blood T cells in healthy people across ages. TCRdb redid the calling of the 5' RACE reads with MiXCR, one entry per CDR3 protein. The sample has about 1.5 million distinct CDR3 sequences; 35% to 45% are singletons. Sequencing was done on a sample of blood. The source is a woman younger than 35 in good health. Each CDR3 is given with its conserved first and last residue. The D gene is left open where the match is weak. Size tells how often a clone was seen (once, few, many) or the class of an expanded clone, and some rows leave it out.

j_gene,len,d_gene,v_gene,abundance,CDR3aa,CDR3nt
TRBJ1-2,16,TRBD1,TRBV7-9,few,CASSLGDRSGNYGYTF,TGTGCCAGCAGCTTAGGGGACAGGTCCGGGAACTATGGCTACACCTTC
TRBJ2-4,15,TRBD2,TRBV7-3,-,CASSLRGLAGDIQYF,TGTGCCAGCAGCTTAAGGGGACTAGCGGGTGACATTCAGTACTTC
TRBJ2-1,13,-,TRBV3-1,few,CASSQDQNNEQFF,TGTGCCAGCAGCCAAGACCAGAACAATGAGCAGTTCTTC
TRBJ2-3,14,-,TRBV27,-,CASSLSTHTDTQYF,TGTGCCAGCAGTTTAAGTACACACACAGATACGCAGTATTTT
TRBJ2-3,14,-,TRBV11-2,-,CASSPGGDTDTQYF,TGTGCCAGCAGCCCCGGGGGAGACACAGATACGCAGTATTTT
TRBJ2-5,17,TRBD2,TRBV20-1,-,CSASGLAGGLKSHEQYF,TGCAGTGCTTCGGGACTAGCGGGAGGGCTAAAAAGCCATGAGCAGTACTTC
TRBJ2-1,15,TRBD2,TRBV27,once,CASRPGLAPWGKQFF,TGTGCCAGCAGGCCGGGACTAGCGCCCTGGGGGAAACAGTTCTTC
TRBJ2-7,16,TRBD2,TRBV20-1,once,CSAREPSGTRGAEQYF,TGCAGTGCTAGAGAGCCTAGCGGGACGCGGGGAGCCGAGCAGTACTTC
TRBJ1-5,14,TRBD1,TRBV28,-,CASSPTGLGQPQHF,TGTGCCAGCAGTCCGACAGGGTTAGGTCAGCCCCAGCATTTT
TRBJ1-5,12,-,TRBV20-1,-,CSARGLVQPQHF,TGCAGTGCTAGAGGATTGGTGCAGCCCCAGCATTTT
TRBJ2-1,16,-,TRBV20-1,-,CSARDPAGGEHNEQFF,TGCAGTGCTAGAGATCCGGCAGGGGGGGAACACAATGAGCAGTTCTTC
TRBJ2-5,19,TRBD2,TRBV7-2,-,CASSFVGFGSGGATETQYF,TGTGCCAGCAGCTTCGTTGGTTTTGGTAGCGGGGGGGCCACGGAGACCCAGTACTTC